These 27 T cell receptor beta chains were sequenced from one sample in a study of T cells after yellow fever vaccination. Each CDR3 protein gets one entry after TCRdb re-called the 5' RACE reads with MiXCR. The sample consists of under 550,000 distinct CDR3 sequences, roughly 22% of them appearing once. The sequences come from PBMCs, collected about 21 days after the first yellow fever vaccination. These receptors all stem from a man between 18 and 35 years old who received the YFV17D yellow fever vaccine.

The chain couples TRBV5-1 to TRBJ2-3, with 8 bases matching TRBD2. The CDR3 covers 15 residues. Germline V gene lookup returns CDR1 SGHRS and CDR2 YFSETQ. V was clipped by 1 base and J by 2 bases; unmatched bases: 3. Here the CDR3 reads CASSLQRGTTDTQYF. The CDR3 DNA reads as TGCGCCAGCAGCTTGCAGCGGGGGACCACAGATACGCAGTATTTT.

This chain links TRBV29-1 with TRBJ2-5; D unresolved. CDR3 length: 12 residues. Deletions cut 5 bases from V and 5 bases from J, with 12 bases between. Germline CDR1 SQVTM, CDR2 ANQGSEA. Here the CDR3 reads CSVLTAEETQYF. The CDR3 nucleotides read TGCAGCGTTCTCACGGCCGAGGAGACCCAGTACTTC.

This clonotype was seen a handful of times. This chain joins TRBV4-1 and TRBJ2-7; perhaps TRBD2 as D (5 bases). The CDR3 is 14 amino acids. Deletions cut 4 bases from V and 4 bases from J, with 14 bases between. Germline loops: CDR1 MGHRA, CDR2 YSYEKL. This chain's CDR3 is CASSLWTGDYEQYV. In DNA form, the CDR3 reads TGCGCCAGCAGCCTCTGGACCGGGGATTACGAGCAGTACGTC.

The chain is built from TRBV5-1 and TRBJ1-2; 8 positions match TRBD1. Germline V lookup: CDR1 SGHRS, CDR2 YFSETQ. J lost 8 bases, V lost 5 bases, and 8 bases had no gene match. The CDR3 covers 13 residues. In DNA, the CDR3 is TGCGCCAGCAGGACGACAGGGGCTAAAGGCTACACCTTC. Translated: CASRTTGAKGYTF.

The gene calls are TRBV13 and TRBJ2-6, with D possibly being TRBD2 (5 bases). Trimming stripped 2 bases from V and 5 bases from J, with 10 bases between. There are 15 residues in the CDR3. Germline values: CDR1 PRHDT, CDR2 FYEKMQ (reference sequence). Written as DNA, the CDR3 is TGTGCCAGCAGCTTACGCAAGCGGCGGGCCAACGTCCTGACTTTC. Protein: CASSLRKRRANVLTF.

This clonotype was detected a few times. The chain uses TRBV18 and TRBJ2-7; TRBD2 is a possible D gene (6 bases). V dropped 4 bases and J dropped 3 bases, with 16 bases sitting between them. Germline V lookup: CDR1 KGHSH, CDR2 LQKENI. The CDR3 spans 15 residues. CDR3 loop: CASSLVTGTDYEQYF. The CDR3 DNA reads TGTGCCAGCTCACTTGTAACCGGGACTGACTACGAGCAGTACTTC.

This clonotype has only a few counts. The DNA for the CDR3 is TGTGCCAGCAGTCCGTGGGGCACAGGGTGGGATCAGCCCCAGCATTTT. Translation: CASSPWGTGWDQPQHF. V and J are TRBV27 and TRBJ1-5; D possibly corresponds to TRBD1 (6 bases). The ends were cut back, 5 bases at V and 5 bases at J, with 19 bases in the middle. CDR1 and CDR2 from the germline V gene are MNHEY and SMNVEV (reference sequence). This CDR3 spans 16 amino acids.

V and J are TRBV18 and TRBJ2-5; TRBD1 might be the D (5 bases). V lost 7 bases to trimming and J lost 2 bases, with 8 bases between them. The CDR3 spans 12 residues. From germline, CDR1 is KGHSH and CDR2 LQKENI. CDR3 nucleotide sequence: TGTGCCAGCTTCAGGGAACAAGAGACCCAGTACTTC. It translates to CASFREQETQYF. The full variable domain, rest sourced from reference TRBV18 and TRBJ2-5, is NAGVMQNPRHLVRRRGQEARLRCSPMKGHSHVYWYRQLPEEGLKFMVYLQKENIIDESGMPKERFSAEFPKEGPSILRIQQVVRGDSAAYFCASFREQETQYFGPGTRLLVL.

This clonotype has a handful of counts. This chain connects TRBV3-1 to TRBJ2-1, with 8 bases fitting TRBD2. J gave up 6 bases and V 1 base, and 8 bases lay outside the gene matches. This CDR3 has 16 amino acids. Germline lookup yields CDR1 LGHDT and CDR2 YNNKEL (reference sequence). In DNA, the CDR3 is TGTGCCAGCAGCCAAGGTCCCAGCGGGGGTGTCAATGAGCAGTTCTTC. Its translation is CASSQGPSGGVNEQFF.

In its sample, this clonotype was seen a few times. The chain has TRBV6-2 or TRBV6-3 and TRBJ1-1; TRBD1 aligns across 7 bases. Germline CDR1 reads MNHEY; CDR2 reads SVGEGT. The CDR3 contains 15 residues. The J segment lost 2 bases and the V segment lost 4 bases, leaving 7 bases of the junction unmatched. In nucleotides, the CDR3 is TGTGCCAGCAGTTCAACCGGGACAGTTAACACTGAAGCTTTCTTT. Translation: CASSSTGTVNTEAFF.

This clonotype was recorded a few times. This chain connects TRBV5-1 to TRBJ2-5; D not resolved. Trimming stripped 0 bases from V and 7 bases from J, with 16 bases between. This CDR3 region has 15 residues. The germline V gene encodes CDR1 SGHRS and CDR2 YFSETQ. The CDR3 coding sequence is TGCGCCAGCAGCTTGGTACCAGGTGGGCCGGGGACCCAGTACTTC. Its translation is CASSLVPGGPGTQYF.

The gene calls are TRBV20-1 and TRBJ2-7, with 8 bases matching TRBD2. Trimming at V came to 1 base and at J to 3 bases, leaving 5 bases not matched to a gene. The CDR3 runs to 14 residues. Germline-derived CDR1 and CDR2 are DFQATT and SNEGSKA (reference sequence). This CDR3 reads CSARGGGPIYEQYF. The DNA for the CDR3 is TGCAGTGCTAGAGGCGGGGGGCCAATCTACGAGCAGTACTTC.

The table lists this clonotype with a few counts. The chain recombines TRBV15 with TRBJ1-6, with D unclear. The CDR3 consists of 17 residues. From germline, CDR1 is LNHNV and CDR2 YYDKDF (reference sequence). V lost 0 bases and J 10 bases, leaving 19 bases between the germline ends. In DNA form, the CDR3 reads TGTGCCACCAGCAGAGATGTGGAGGGAATAGGTGTGTCACCCCTCCACTTT. This encodes CATSRDVEGIGVSPLHF.

This chain uses TRBV7-2 with TRBJ1-2; D may be TRBD1 (6 bases). The CDR3 has 14 amino acids. Trimming pared 5 bases from V and 4 bases from J, leaving 14 bases between. Germline V gene lookup returns CDR1 SGHTA and CDR2 FQGNSA. The CDR3 loop is CASSTYTGSYGYTF. The CDR3 bases are TGTGCCAGCAGCACCTACACAGGGAGCTATGGCTACACCTTC.

The V call is TRBV11-2, the J call TRBJ2-5; TRBD1 agrees at 7 bases. The CDR3 is made up of 14 amino acids. V lost 5 bases and J lost 6; bases outside the gene matches: 9. The germline gives CDR1 SGHAT, CDR2 FQNNGV. CDR3 protein: CASSAGTVGQTQYF. DNA for the CDR3: TGTGCCAGCAGCGCAGGGACAGTCGGGCAGACCCAGTACTTC.

This clonotype has ten or more counts. The CDR3 here is CASSPWDTEAFF. CDR3 sequence (DNA): TGTGCCAGCAGTCCCTGGGACACTGAAGCTTTCTTT. The chain uses TRBV6-6 and TRBJ1-1; D is uncertain. Trimming took off 5 bases at V and 3 bases at J, with 7 bases between the two ends. The CDR3 sequence is 12 residues long. Germline V lookup: CDR1 MNHNY, CDR2 SVGAGI (reference sequence).

This chain joins TRBV7-6 and TRBJ1-1; 8 bases are a match to TRBD1. Unmatched junction bases numbered 7, after V lost 6 bases and J lost 4 bases. This CDR3 region has 14 residues. Germline V gives CDR1 SGHVS, CDR2 FNYEAQ. The CDR3 sequence is CASRFDRGSTEAFF. CDR3 coding DNA: TGTGCCAGCAGATTCGACAGGGGTAGCACTGAAGCTTTCTTT.

V and J are TRBV5-6 and TRBJ2-1; 8 bases match TRBD2. Germline CDR1 and CDR2: SGHDT and YYEEEE. The V segment lost 4 bases and the J segment 9 bases; nucleotides outside the gene matches: 3. CDR3 length equals 12 residues. CDR3 bases: TGTGCCAGCAGCACCGGGGGGGGTGAGCAGTTCTTC. The encoded protein is CASSTGGGEQFF.

This chain joins TRBV20-1 and TRBJ2-5; D call uncertain. Germline V gene data show CDR1 as DFQATT and CDR2 as SNEGSKA (reference sequence). The germline V and J ends were trimmed by 0 bases and 0 bases, with 11 bases remaining between them. The CDR3 sequence is 15 residues long. The CDR3 sequence is CSARDLSRDQETQYF. The DNA of the CDR3 is TGCAGTGCTAGAGATCTCAGCCGGGACCAAGAGACCCAGTACTTC.

The chain carries TRBV6-9 and TRBJ2-7; TRBD2 agrees at 8 bases. Germline CDR1 and CDR2: MNHGY and SVAAGI. This CDR3 is built from 17 residues. Written as DNA, the CDR3 is TGTGCGGAAAAGCGCCGCCGGGGGCGGGGGGTGTCCTACGAGCAGTACGTC. Residues: CAEKRRRGRGVSYEQYV.

This clonotype was recorded a few times. The chain has TRBV5-1 and TRBJ2-5, with 8 bases fitting TRBD2. The CDR3 extends over 14 amino acids. The trim removed 4 bases at V and 5 bases at J, leaving 7 bases unmatched. In germline, CDR1 is SGHRS, CDR2 YFSETQ. In DNA, the CDR3 is TGCGCCAGCAGCACTGGACTAGCTAGGGAGACCCAGTACTTC. Protein sequence: CASSTGLARETQYF. The entire variable domain, with the rest obtained from reference TRBV5-1 and TRBJ2-5, is as follows: KAGVTQTPRYLIKTRGQQVTLSCSPISGHRSVSWYQQTPGQGLQFLFEYFSETQRNKGNFPGRFSGRQFSNSRSEMNVSTLELGDSALYLCASSTGLARETQYFGPGTRLLVL.

The chain joins TRBV4-3 to TRBJ1-3, with TRBD1 matching 8 bases. V lost 3 bases, J lost 8 bases, and 9 bases stayed unmatched. This CDR3 comprises 15 residues. Germline V CDR1 and CDR2: LGHNA, YSLEER. The CDR3 bases are TGCGCCAGCAGCCAGACTCCAGGGGGCCTAGACACCATATATTTT. Amino acid sequence: CASSQTPGGLDTIYF.

This clonotype was picked up a small number of times. This chain joins TRBV12-3 or TRBV12-4 and TRBJ2-1; 7 bases line up with TRBD2. The junction had 10 bases not matched to a gene; V was cut back by 8 bases and J by 0 bases. The CDR3 covers 16 residues. CDR3 bases: TGTGCCAGCTCTCCCCGGGGGGTGGGCTCCTACAATGAGCAGTTCTTC. This translates into CASSPRGVGSYNEQFF.

The genes are TRBV9 and TRBJ2-5; D gene ambiguous. Germline loops: CDR1 SGDLS, CDR2 YYNGEE. The CDR3 totals 15 residues. The V and J ends lost 0 bases and 4 bases respectively, with 13 bases between them. The CDR3 DNA is TGTGCCAGCAGCGTAGTTTTACCGGAAGGAGAGACCCAGTACTTC. Residues: CASSVVLPEGETQYF.

The V gene is TRBV12-3 or TRBV12-4, the J gene TRBJ2-1; 7 bases agree with TRBD1. After removal of 4 bases from V and 2 bases from J, the junction contained 5 bases not matched to a gene. The CDR3 totals 15 residues. DNA for the CDR3: TGTGCCAGCAGTTCCGAACAGGGGCCCTACAATGAGCAGTTCTTC. Translated, it gives CASSSEQGPYNEQFF.

The chain uses TRBV4-1 and TRBJ2-1, with 9 bases matching TRBD1. The CDR3 consists of 13 residues. Germline values: CDR1 MGHRA, CDR2 YSYEKL. The ends lost 6 bases at V and 6 bases at J; junction bases unmatched: 3. CDR3 bases: TGCGCCAGCAGTCAGACAGGGGGCAATGAGCAGTTCTTC. Amino acid sequence: CASSQTGGNEQFF.

This rearrangement joins TRBV19 to TRBJ2-7; no clear D. Germline-derived CDR1 and CDR2 are LNHDA and SQIVND (reference sequence). The CDR3 spans 14 residues. The V end lost 6 bases, the J end lost 0 bases, and 12 bases lay between the germline ends. The CDR3 spells CASRVTESSYEQYF. Here the CDR3 DNA reads TGTGCCAGTAGAGTCACAGAGAGCTCCTACGAGCAGTACTTC. Together with reference TRBV19 and TRBJ2-7, the CDR3 gives the full variable domain: DGGITQSPKYLFRKEGQNVTLSCEQNLNHDAMYWYRQDPGQGLRLIYYSQIVNDFQKGDIAEGYSVSREKKESFPLTVTSAQKNPTAFYLCASRVTESSYEQYFGPGTRLTVT.